One and the same sample provided the 6 T cell receptor beta chains below, sequenced in a study of T cell changes during pregnancy in multiple sclerosis. Sequencing used immunoSEQ multiplex PCR; TCRdb keeps in-frame clones, though not all of them. The sample holds about 100,000 clones, 90% to 95% seen once. The sequences come from peripheral blood, collected in the second trimester of pregnancy. The source is a female donor with multiple sclerosis, enrolled in a pregnancy study.

This clone was picked up a small number of times. V usage is TRBV30 and J usage is TRBJ1-5; tentative D call: TRBD1 (6 bases). Between the trimmed V and J ends, which lost 3 bases and 5 bases, there was a span of 11 bases. The CDR3 contains 13 residues. Germline assignment: CDR1 GTSNPN and CDR2 SVGIG (reference sequence). The CDR3 DNA is TGTGCCTGGAGCACAGGGTGGGATCAGCCCCAGCATTTT. Translation: CAWSTGWDQPQHF.

The chain employs TRBV28 and TRBJ2-3; 8 positions match TRBD2. The germline CDR1 and CDR2 sequences are MDHEN and SYDVKM. CDR3 size: 15 residues. V lost 4 bases to trimming and J lost 6 bases; unmatched junction nucleotides: 9. The CDR3 reads CASSSRAGVGDTQYF. CDR3 nucleotide sequence: TGTGCCAGCAGTTCCCGAGCGGGAGTGGGGGATACGCAGTATTTT.

The rearrangement uses TRBV6-1 and TRBJ1-4; TRBD1 matches 8 bases. After removal of 3 bases from V and 8 bases from J, the junction contained 5 bases not matched to a gene. Germline assignment: CDR1 MNHNS and CDR2 SASEGT. The CDR3 is 14 amino acids. CDR3 DNA: TGTGCCAGCAGTGAGAACAGGGGGGGAGAAAAACTGTTTTTT. Translating gives CASSENRGGEKLFF.

V is TRBV13 and J is TRBJ2-7; 11 bases match TRBD2. CDR1 is PRHDT, CDR2 FYEKMQ, per germline (reference sequence). The CDR3 runs 15 residues. Trimming cost V 5 bases and J 3 bases; bases outside gene matches: 6. The CDR3: CASSHPGTSGYEQYF. The CDR3 nucleotides are TGTGCCAGCAGCCATCCCGGGACTAGCGGCTACGAGCAGTACTTC.

The chain joins TRBV29-1 to TRBJ2-7; D is perhaps TRBD1 (6 bases). The CDR3 is made up of 11 amino acids. Trimming took off 7 bases at V and 1 base at J, with 8 bases between the two ends. Germline V gene data show CDR1 as SQVTM and CDR2 as ANQGSEA. The chain's CDR3 is CSGGHSYEQYF. The CDR3 nucleotides read TGCAGCGGGGGACATTCCTACGAGCAGTACTTC.

The rearrangement joins TRBV28 to TRBJ2-5; 15 bases match TRBD2. CDR3 length: 16 amino acids. Germline V gene lookup returns CDR1 MDHEN and CDR2 SYDVKM. V shed 5 bases, J shed 3 bases, and the junction held 4 bases outside the gene matches. CDR3 DNA: TGTGCCAGCAGTATGGGACTAGCGGGAGGAGAAGAGACCCAGTACTTC. This codes for CASSMGLAGGEETQYF.